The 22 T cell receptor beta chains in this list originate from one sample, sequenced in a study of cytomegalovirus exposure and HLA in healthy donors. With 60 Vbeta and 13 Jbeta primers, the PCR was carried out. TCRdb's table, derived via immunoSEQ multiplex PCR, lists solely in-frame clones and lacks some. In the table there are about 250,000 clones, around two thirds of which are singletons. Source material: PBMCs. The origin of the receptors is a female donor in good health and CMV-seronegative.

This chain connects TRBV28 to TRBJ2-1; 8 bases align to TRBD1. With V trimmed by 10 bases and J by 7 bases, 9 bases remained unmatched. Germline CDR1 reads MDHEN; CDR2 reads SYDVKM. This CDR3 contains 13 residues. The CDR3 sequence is CATLDRAVNEQFF. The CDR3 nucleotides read TGTGCCACCTTGGACAGGGCGGTTAATGAGCAGTTCTTC.

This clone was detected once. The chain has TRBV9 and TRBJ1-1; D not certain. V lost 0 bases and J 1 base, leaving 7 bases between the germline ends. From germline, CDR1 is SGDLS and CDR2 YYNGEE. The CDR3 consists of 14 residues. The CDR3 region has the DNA TGTGCCAGCAGCGTAGGGCCCGCGAACACTGAAGCTTTCTTT. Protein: CASSVGPANTEAFF.

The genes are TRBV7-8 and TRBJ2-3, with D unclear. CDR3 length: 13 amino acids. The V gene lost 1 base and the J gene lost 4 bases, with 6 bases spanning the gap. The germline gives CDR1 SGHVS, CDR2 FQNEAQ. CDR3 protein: CASSLEQPDTQYF. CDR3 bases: TGTGCCAGCAGCTTAGAGCAACCAGATACGCAGTATTTT.

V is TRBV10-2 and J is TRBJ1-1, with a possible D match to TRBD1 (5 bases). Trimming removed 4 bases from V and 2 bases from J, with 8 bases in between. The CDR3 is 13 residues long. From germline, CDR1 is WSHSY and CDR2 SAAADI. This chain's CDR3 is CASSGQPNTEAFF. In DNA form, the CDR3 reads TGCGCCAGCAGTGGACAGCCAAACACTGAAGCTTTCTTT.

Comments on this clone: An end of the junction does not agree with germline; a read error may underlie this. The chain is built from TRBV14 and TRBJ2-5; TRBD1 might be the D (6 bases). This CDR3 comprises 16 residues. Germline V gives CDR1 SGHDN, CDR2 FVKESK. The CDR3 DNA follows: TGTGCCAGCAGGCAAGGGGGAGTCTCGGGGCAAGAGACCCAGTACTTC. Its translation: CASRQGGVSGQETQYF. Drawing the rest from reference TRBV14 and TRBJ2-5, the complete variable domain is EAGVTQFPSHSVIEKGQTVTLRCDPISGHDNLYWYRRVMGKEIKFLLHFVKESKQDESGMPNNRFLAERTGGTYSTLKVQPAELEDSGVYFCASRQGGVSGQETQYFGPGTRLLVL.

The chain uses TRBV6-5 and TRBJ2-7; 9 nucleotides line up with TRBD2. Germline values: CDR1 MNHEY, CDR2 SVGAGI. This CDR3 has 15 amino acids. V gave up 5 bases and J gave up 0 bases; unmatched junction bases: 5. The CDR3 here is CASSRTSGLSYEQYF. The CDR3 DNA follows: TGTGCCAGCAGTCGCACTAGCGGGCTCTCCTACGAGCAGTACTTC.

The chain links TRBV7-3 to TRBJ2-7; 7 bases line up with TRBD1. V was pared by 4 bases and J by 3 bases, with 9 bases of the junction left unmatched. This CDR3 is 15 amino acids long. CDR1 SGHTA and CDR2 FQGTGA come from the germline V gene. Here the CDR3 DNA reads TGTGCCAGCAGCTCGTCACCGGGACAGTTCTACGAGCAGTACTTC. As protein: CASSSSPGQFYEQYF. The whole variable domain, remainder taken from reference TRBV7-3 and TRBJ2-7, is GAGVSQTPSNKVTEKGKYVELRCDPISGHTALYWYRQSLGQGPEFLIYFQGTGAADDSGLPNDRFFAVRPEGSVSTLKIQRTERGDSAVYLCASSSSPGQFYEQYFGPGTRLTVT.

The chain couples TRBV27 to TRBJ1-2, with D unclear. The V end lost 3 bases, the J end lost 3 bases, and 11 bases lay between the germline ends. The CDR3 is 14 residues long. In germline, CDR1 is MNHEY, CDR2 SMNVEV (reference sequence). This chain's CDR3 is CASSFRDNHYGYTF. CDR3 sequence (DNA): TGTGCCAGCAGTTTTAGAGACAACCACTATGGCTACACCTTC.

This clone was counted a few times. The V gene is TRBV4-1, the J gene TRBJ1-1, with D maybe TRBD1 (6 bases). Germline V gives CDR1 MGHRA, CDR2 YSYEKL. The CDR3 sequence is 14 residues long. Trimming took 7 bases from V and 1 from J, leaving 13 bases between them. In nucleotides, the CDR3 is TGCGCCAGCACCGAACAGGGACCGAACACTGAAGCTTTCTTT. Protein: CASTEQGPNTEAFF.

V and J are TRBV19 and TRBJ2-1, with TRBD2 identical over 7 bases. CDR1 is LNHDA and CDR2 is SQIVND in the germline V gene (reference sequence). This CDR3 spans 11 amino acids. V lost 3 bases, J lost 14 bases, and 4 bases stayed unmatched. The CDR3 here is CASSIGLAEFF. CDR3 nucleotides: TGTGCCAGTAGTATCGGTCTAGCGGAGTTCTTC.

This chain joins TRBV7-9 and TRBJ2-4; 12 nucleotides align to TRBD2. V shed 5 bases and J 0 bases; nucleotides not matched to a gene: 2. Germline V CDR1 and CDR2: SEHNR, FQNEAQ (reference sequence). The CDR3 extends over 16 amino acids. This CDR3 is CASSRLAGVAKNIQYF. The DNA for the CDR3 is TGTGCCAGCAGCCGACTAGCGGGGGTAGCCAAAAACATTCAGTACTTC.

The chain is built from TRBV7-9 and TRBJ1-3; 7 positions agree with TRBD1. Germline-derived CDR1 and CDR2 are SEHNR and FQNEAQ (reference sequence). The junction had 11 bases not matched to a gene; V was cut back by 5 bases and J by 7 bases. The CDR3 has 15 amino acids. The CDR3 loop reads CASSQWDSYGNTIYF. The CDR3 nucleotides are TGTGCCAGCAGCCAATGGGACAGTTACGGGAACACCATATATTTT. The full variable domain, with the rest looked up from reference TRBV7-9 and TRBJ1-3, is DTGVSQNPRHKITKRGQNVTFRCDPISEHNRLYWYRQTLGQGPEFLTYFQNEAQLEKSRLLSDRFSAERPKGSFSTLEIQRTEQGDSAMYLCASSQWDSYGNTIYFGEGSWLTVV.

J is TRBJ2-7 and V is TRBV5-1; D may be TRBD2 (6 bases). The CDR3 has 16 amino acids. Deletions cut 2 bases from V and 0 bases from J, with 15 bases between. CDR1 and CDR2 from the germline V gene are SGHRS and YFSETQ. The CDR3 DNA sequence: TGCGCCAGCAGCTTAGGTGGGACTCAGCTCTCCTACGAGCAGTACTTC. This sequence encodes CASSLGGTQLSYEQYF. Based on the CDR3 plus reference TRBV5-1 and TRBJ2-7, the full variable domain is KAGVTQTPRYLIKTRGQQVTLSCSPISGHRSVSWYQQTPGQGLQFLFEYFSETQRNKGNFPGRFSGRQFSNSRSEMNVSTLELGDSALYLCASSLGGTQLSYEQYFGPGTRLTVT.

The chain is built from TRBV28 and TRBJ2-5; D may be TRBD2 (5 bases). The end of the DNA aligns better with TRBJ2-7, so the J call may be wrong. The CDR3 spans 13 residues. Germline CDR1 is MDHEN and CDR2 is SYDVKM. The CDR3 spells CASTEGRNYEQYF. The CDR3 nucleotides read TGTGCCAGCACCGAAGGGAGAAACTACGAGCAGTACTTC.

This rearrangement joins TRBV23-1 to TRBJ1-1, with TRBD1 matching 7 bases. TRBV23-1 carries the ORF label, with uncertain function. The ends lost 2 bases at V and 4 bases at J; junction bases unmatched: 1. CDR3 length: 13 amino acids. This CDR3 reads CASSQAGGTEAFF. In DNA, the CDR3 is TGCGCCAGCAGTCAAGCAGGGGGCACTGAAGCTTTCTTT.

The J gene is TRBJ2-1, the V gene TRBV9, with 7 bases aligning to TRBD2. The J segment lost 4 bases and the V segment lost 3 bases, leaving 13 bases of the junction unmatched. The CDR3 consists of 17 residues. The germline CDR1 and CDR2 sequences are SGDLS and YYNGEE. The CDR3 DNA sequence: TGTGCCAGCAGCGAGAGCGGCGCGGGAGCTGTTTACAATGAGCAGTTCTTC. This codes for CASSESGAGAVYNEQFF.

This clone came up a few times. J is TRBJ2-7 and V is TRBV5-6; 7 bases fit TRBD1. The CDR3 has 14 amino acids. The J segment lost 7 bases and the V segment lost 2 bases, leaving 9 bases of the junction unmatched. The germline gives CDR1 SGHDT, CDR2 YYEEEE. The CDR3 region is CASSFNRGEEEQYF. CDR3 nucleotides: TGTGCCAGCAGCTTCAACAGGGGTGAGGAGGAGCAGTACTTC. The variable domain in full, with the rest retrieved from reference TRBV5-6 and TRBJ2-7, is DAGVTQSPTHLIKTRGQQVTLRCSPKSGHDTVSWYQQALGQGPQFIFQYYEEEERQRGNFPDRFSGHQFPNYSSELNVNALLLGDSALYLCASSFNRGEEEQYFGPGTRLTVT.

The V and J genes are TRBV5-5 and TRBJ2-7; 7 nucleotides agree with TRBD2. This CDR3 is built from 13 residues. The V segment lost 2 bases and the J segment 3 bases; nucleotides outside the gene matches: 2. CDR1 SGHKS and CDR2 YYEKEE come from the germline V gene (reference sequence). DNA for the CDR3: TGTGCCAGCAGCTTCGGCGGGAGCTACGAGCAGTACTTC. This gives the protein CASSFGGSYEQYF.

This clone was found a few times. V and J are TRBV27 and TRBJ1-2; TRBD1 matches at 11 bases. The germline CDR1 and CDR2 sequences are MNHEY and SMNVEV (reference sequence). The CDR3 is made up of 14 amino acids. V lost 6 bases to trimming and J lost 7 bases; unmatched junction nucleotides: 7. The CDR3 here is CASSPGQGESGYTF. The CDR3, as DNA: TGTGCCAGCAGCCCGGGACAGGGGGAGAGTGGCTACACCTTC.

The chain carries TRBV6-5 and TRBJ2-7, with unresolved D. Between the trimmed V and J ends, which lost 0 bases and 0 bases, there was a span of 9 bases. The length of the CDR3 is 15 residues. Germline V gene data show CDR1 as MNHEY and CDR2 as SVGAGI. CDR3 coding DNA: TGTGCCAGCAGTTACTCAACTACCCGCTCCTACGAGCAGTACTTC. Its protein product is CASSYSTTRSYEQYF.

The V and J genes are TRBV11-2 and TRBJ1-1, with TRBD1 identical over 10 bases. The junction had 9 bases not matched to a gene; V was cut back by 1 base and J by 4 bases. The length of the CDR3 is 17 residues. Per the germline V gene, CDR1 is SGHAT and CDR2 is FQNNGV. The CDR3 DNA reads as TGTGCCAGCAGCTTAGGACAGGGGGCGACGATTAGCACTGAAGCTTTCTTT. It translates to CASSLGQGATISTEAFF.

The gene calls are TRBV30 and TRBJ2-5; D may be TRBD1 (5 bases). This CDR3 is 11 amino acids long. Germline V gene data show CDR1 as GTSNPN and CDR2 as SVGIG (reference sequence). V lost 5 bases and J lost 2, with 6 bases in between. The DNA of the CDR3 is TGTGCCTGGCGACAGCAAGAGACCCAGTACTTC. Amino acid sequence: CAWRQQETQYF.